The T cell receptor beta chain under discussion was sequenced for a study of shared clonotypes between healthy human individuals. The data were produced by immunoSEQ multiplex PCR, yet TCRdb's version contains in-frame clones alone and is incomplete. Seen here are roughly 700,000 clones, around 90% observed once, and the top ten hold 34%. CDR1 and CDR2 from the germline V gene are MNHEY and SMNVEV (reference sequence). V was clipped by 2 bases and J by 7 bases, with 11 bases between them. The CDR3 totals 13 residues. The V and J genes are TRBV27 and TRBJ1-2; TRBD1 might be the D (5 bases). Material: memory CD8+ T cells from PBMCs. Subset defined: CD45RO+ cells pooled with CCR7-negative TemRA cells. The sequence derives from a young man in good health. Some clones in this sample may be carry-over from other donors' samples. The CDR3 protein is CASSLGTEFGYTF. The CDR3 nucleotides read TGTGCCAGCAGTTTAGGGACTGAGTTTGGCTACACCTTC.